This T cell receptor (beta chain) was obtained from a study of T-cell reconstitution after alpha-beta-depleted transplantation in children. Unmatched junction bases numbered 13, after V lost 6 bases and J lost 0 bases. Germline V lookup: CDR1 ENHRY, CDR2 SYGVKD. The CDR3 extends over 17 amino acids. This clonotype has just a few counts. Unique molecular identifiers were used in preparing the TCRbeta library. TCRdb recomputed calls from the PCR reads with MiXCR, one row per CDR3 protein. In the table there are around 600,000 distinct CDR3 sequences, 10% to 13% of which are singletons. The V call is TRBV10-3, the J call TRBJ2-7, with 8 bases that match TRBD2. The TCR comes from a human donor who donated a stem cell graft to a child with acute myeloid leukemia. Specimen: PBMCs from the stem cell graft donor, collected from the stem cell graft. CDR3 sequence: CAIRKTSDSASSYEQYF. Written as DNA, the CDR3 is TGTGCCATCAGGAAGACTAGCGATTCAGCAAGCTCCTACGAGCAGTACTTC.